This TCR beta chain emerged from a study of blood T cell repertoires in COVID-19. This CDR3 spans 16 amino acids. CDR1 is ENHRY and CDR2 is SYGVKD in the germline V gene. Germline trimming cut 3 bases from V and 7 bases from J; bases unmatched to any gene: 11. In the original analysis: Estimation of nucleated cell counts relied on the amplification of reference gene primers. Sequencing used immunoSEQ multiplex PCR; TCRdb keeps in-frame clones, though not all of them. That table is the source of V, J and clone size, and D and trimming were worked out from the DNA. Of 140,000 or so clones listed, roughly four fifths were seen once; the top ten hold 3% to 3.5%. Researchers sorted participants into cohorts using their self-reported clinical history.

This clonotype was obtained from a woman aged 50 to 60 with acute COVID-19. Sequencing was done on a sample of PBMCs or T cells enriched from blood (not recorded which). The genes are TRBV10-3 and TRBJ2-7; 11 nucleotides match TRBD2. The CDR3 reads CAISDGELAGVGEQYF. The CDR3 DNA sequence: TGTGCCATCAGTGATGGGGAACTAGCGGGAGTGGGAGAGCAGTACTTC.